This T cell receptor (beta chain) was profiled in a study of blood T cell repertoires in COVID-19. Study-wide background: T cells, B-cell-depleted T cells, or PBMCs supplied cDNA or gDNA.

Germline-derived CDR1 and CDR2 are SGHAT and FQNNGV. V was pared by 4 bases and J by 7 bases, with 2 bases of the junction left unmatched. The CDR3 sequence is 13 residues long. Original processing notes: Amplified reference gene primers provided the basis for estimating nucleated cell counts. Sequencing used immunoSEQ multiplex PCR; TCRdb keeps in-frame clones, though not all of them. The V and J calls and clone size are taken from that table; D and trimming were inferred from the DNA. Of some 190,000 clones detected, 70% to 90% appear once; the ten largest clones hold 5% to 6.5%. Sequencing used peripheral blood. The origin of this receptor is a woman in her seventies with active or convalescent COVID-19. The chain recombines TRBV11-2 with TRBJ1-4, with 8 bases aligning to TRBD1. The CDR3 spells CASSWTGFEKLFF. CDR3 nucleotide sequence: TGTGCCAGCAGCTGGACAGGGTTTGAAAAACTGTTTTTT.